This T cell receptor (beta chain) was recorded in a study of CD8 T cells in Susac syndrome. With 4 bases removed from V and 8 bases from J, the gap between germline ends came to 12 bases. The CDR3 has 12 residues. CDR1 SGHRS and CDR2 YFSETQ come from the germline V gene. Random hexamers were used to reverse transcribe the RNA input (roughly 0.5 to 1 ug). Amplification of TCR beta CDR3 across 54 Vbeta and 13 Jbeta was performed with immunoSEQ multiplex PCR. TCRdb analysed the immunoSEQ multiplex PCR reads with MiXCR anew, one entry per CDR3 protein. Seen here are 100,000 to 150,000 distinct CDR3 sequences, 90% to 95% observed once, and the top ten hold roughly 0.11%.

The chain has TRBV5-1 and TRBJ1-1; no firm D call. The sample was CD4+ T cells from PBMCs. The TCR was taken from a human donor in good health. The CDR3 bases are TGCGCCAGCAGCCGAGAGAGGGAGGAAGCTTTCTTT. It yields the protein CASSREREEAFF.